This record concerns one T cell receptor (beta chain) sequence. Other nucleotide sequences in the sample specify the same CDR3. TCRdb reprocessed the PCR reads using MiXCR. This sample has 40,000 or so clones, with roughly a quarter found just once. Before thyroid surgery, none of the patients had received any treatment. The sample belongs to a study of metastatic and nonmetastatic thyroid tumors. This CDR3 spans 12 amino acids. The germline CDR1 and CDR2 sequences are DFQATT and SNEGSKA (reference sequence). V shed 3 bases and J shed 3 bases, with 8 bases lying between them. The sequence derives from a female donor with papillary thyroid cancer or a benign thyroid nodule (not recorded which). Some clones in this sample may be carry-over from other donors' samples. V gene TRBV20-1 combines with J gene TRBJ1-2, with D unclear. Material: blood. CDR3 sequence reads: CSASLSDYGYTF. CDR3 sequence (DNA): TGCAGTGCTAGCCTCTCTGACTATGGCTACACCTTC.